The entry that follows covers one TCR beta chain sequence. This sample is drawn from a study of technical replicates of blood from a handful of donors. The ends were cut back, 2 bases at V and 4 bases at J, with 11 bases in the middle. The CDR3 extends over 14 amino acids. The germline CDR1 and CDR2 sequences are SNHLY and FYNNEI. The method was immunoSEQ multiplex PCR; TCRdb's version includes in-frame clones alone and lacks a portion of them. The repertoire has approximately 75,000 clones, 95% to 98% of them found once; the top ten carry about 0.29%. The receptor was derived from a human donor in good health. The sequencing sample was made of T cells isolated from PBMCs. The chain couples TRBV2 to TRBJ1-2; the D is unclear. The CDR3 region is CASSENAVTYGYTF. As DNA, the CDR3 is TGTGCCAGCAGTGAAAACGCGGTCACCTATGGCTACACCTTC.